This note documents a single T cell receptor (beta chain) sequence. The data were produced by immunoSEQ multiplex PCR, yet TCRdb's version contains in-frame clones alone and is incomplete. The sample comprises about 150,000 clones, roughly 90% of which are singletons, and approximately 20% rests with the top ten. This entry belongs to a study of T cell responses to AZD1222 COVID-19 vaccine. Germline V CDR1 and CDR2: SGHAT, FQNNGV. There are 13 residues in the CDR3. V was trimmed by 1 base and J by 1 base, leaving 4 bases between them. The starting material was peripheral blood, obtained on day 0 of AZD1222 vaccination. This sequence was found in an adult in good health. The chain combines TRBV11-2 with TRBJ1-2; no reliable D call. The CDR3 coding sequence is TGTGCCAGCAGCTTAGGGCATAACTATGGCTACACCTTC. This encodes CASSLGHNYGYTF.